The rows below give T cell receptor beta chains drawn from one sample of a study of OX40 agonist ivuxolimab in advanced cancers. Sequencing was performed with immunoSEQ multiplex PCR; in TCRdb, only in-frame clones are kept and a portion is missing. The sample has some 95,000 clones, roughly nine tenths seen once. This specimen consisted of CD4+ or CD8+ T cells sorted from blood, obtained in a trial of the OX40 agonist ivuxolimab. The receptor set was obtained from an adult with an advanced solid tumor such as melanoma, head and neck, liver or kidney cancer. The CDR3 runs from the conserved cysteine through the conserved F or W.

CASSPPNAGKETQYF TRBJ2-5 TRBV18
CASSPPLGTPNEKLFF TRBJ1-4 TRBV28
CASSLSSSGFYNEQFF TRBJ2-1 TRBV7-3
CASSPTGTGNTIYF TRBJ1-3 TRBV5-1
CASSIGGSTEAFF TRBJ1-1 TRBV19
CASSGDRARGEQYF TRBJ2-7 TRBV7-9
CASSLSRPGKNIQYF TRBJ2-4 TRBV27
CASSQEAQYF TRBJ2-3 TRBV2
CASSRPGTFTEAFF TRBJ1-1 TRBV6-5
CAWSRGLYNEQFF TRBJ2-1 TRBV30
CASSSSPAGDIADTQYF TRBJ2-3 TRBV7-9
CASSGGQGNSGANVLTF TRBJ2-6 TRBV6-4
CASSPGTSNYGYTF TRBJ1-2 TRBV28
CASRRGLNYGYTF TRBJ1-2 TRBV19
CASNPADTNEQFF TRBJ2-1 TRBV27
CASSRTDNSPLHF TRBJ1-6 TRBV6-5
CASHPGLSAVDTQYF TRBJ2-3 TRBV18
CASRPRGLGGELFF TRBJ2-2 TRBV19
CASSIGGGRAQLNEQFF TRBJ2-1 TRBV27
CATSRDEGVNTEAFF TRBJ1-1 TRBV15
CASSRGSQETQYF TRBJ2-5 TRBV7-3
CASSLPPRWGVAASSYEQYF TRBJ2-7 TRBV28
CASSSLAGATKNIQYF TRBJ2-4 TRBV11-1
CASSFEAGKNSPLHF TRBJ1-6 TRBV5-4
CASSYGQVATNEKLFF TRBJ1-4 TRBV6-6
CASSFGQTDTQYF TRBJ2-3 TRBV5-4
CASSLRAQETQYF TRBJ2-5 TRBV27
CASSLGHGGPIHEQFF TRBJ2-1 TRBV7-9
CASSPDSPNQPQHF TRBJ1-5 TRBV2
CASSEEAGNTIYF TRBJ1-3 TRBV6-1
CASSVVPAYNSPLHF TRBJ1-6 TRBV9
CASRGLSAETQYF TRBJ2-5 TRBV19
CASRPPDRLSGNTIYF TRBJ1-3 TRBV5-5
CASSPGTETNYGYTF TRBJ1-2 TRBV5-1
CASSMGQKTNYGYTF TRBJ1-2 TRBV19
CASSLGRDEKLFF TRBJ1-4 TRBV28
CASSTDRGPYEQYF TRBJ2-7 TRBV5-1
CASSMAGEQYF TRBJ2-7 TRBV6-4
CASSVGRQLSGNTIYF TRBJ1-3 TRBV6-1
CASSLGAGYQETQYF TRBJ2-5 TRBV5-1
CASSRSVDTQYF TRBJ2-3 TRBV13
CASSLLSSTYF TRBJ2-3 TRBV13
CASREQAAQGYGYTF TRBJ1-2 TRBV2
CASSRGNTEAFF TRBJ1-1 TRBV19
CASSSQGYTYEQYF TRBJ2-7 TRBV5-1
CASSDSNRGDTQYF TRBJ2-3 TRBV5-4
CASSPPETGYNEQFF TRBJ2-1 TRBV18
CASSQGVLGGEQFF TRBJ2-1 TRBV7-9